A selection of T cell receptor beta chains follows, all from one sample in a study of beta chain features in type 1 diabetes. Produced via immunoSEQ multiplex PCR; TCRdb's table is partial and in-frame only. Of about 240,000 clones listed, about 26% are singletons. Sample: central memory CD4+ T cells from blood. These receptors came from a young man in good health. The CDR3 runs from the conserved cysteine through the conserved F or W. A D gene is named only where the DNA matches it firmly. Rows may omit the clone size; those that give it use once, few, many or a size class.

>TRBV10-1|TRBJ2-7|-|18|-
CASSNTSGRLEASYEQYF
TGCGCCAGCAGTAACACATCTGGGAGGCTTGAGGCCTCATACGAGCAGTACTTC
>TRBV29-1|TRBJ2-5|few|15|-
CSVEDRDLRAETQYF
TGCAGCGTTGAAGATCGAGATCTTCGGGCGGAGACCCAGTACTTC
>TRBV6-1|TRBJ2-1|once|17|TRBD2
CASSVLAPTSGYNEQFF
TGTGCCAGCAGTGTGTTGGCCCCGACTAGCGGATACAATGAGCAGTTCTTC
>TRBV5-1|TRBJ2-1|few|15|-
CASSLGGSTYNEQFF
TGCGCCAGCAGCTTGGGGGGTTCGACCTACAATGAGCAGTTCTTC
>TRBV5-1|TRBJ2-5|-|15|-
CASSLSGTPQETQYF
TGCGCCAGCAGCTTGTCTGGGACTCCCCAAGAGACCCAGTACTTC
>TRBV7-6|TRBJ2-3|-|15|TRBD2
CASSLGLAGADTQYF
TGTGCCAGCAGCTTAGGGCTAGCGGGAGCAGATACGCAGTATTTT
>TRBV2|TRBJ2-1|few|15|-
CASSPEDSSYNEQFF
TGTGCCAGCAGTCCCGAGGACAGCTCCTACAATGAGCAGTTCTTC
>TRBV29-1|TRBJ1-2|few|13|-
CSVDRAPNYGYTF
TGCAGCGTTGACAGGGCCCCAAACTATGGCTACACCTTC
>TRBV30|TRBJ2-7|-|14|-
CAWSVGGARDEQYF
TGTGCCTGGAGTGTAGGAGGGGCGCGGGACGAGCAGTACTTC
>TRBV19|TRBJ2-5|-|17|TRBD2
CASSRTSSGPSWETQYF
TGTGCCAGTAGCCGCACCTCTAGCGGGCCCTCCTGGGAGACCCAGTACTTC
>TRBV4-1|TRBJ1-1|few|15|-
CASSQVGAGDTEAFF
TGCGCCAGCAGCCAAGTAGGGGCAGGGGACACTGAAGCTTTCTTT
>TRBV28|TRBJ2-7|few|13|-
CASLRGDSYEQYF
TGTGCCAGCCTCAGGGGGGATTCCTACGAGCAGTACTTC
>TRBV7-2|TRBJ1-3|-|13|-
CASSLHIGNTIYF
TGTGCCAGCAGCTTACACATAGGAAACACCATATATTTT
>TRBV7-2|TRBJ1-5|-|15|-
CASSLGGRTDQPQHF
TGTGCCAGCAGCTTAGGGGGTAGGACGGATCAGCCCCAGCATTTT
>TRBV2|TRBJ1-4|few|12|-
CASSRHLEKLFF
TGTGCCAGCAGTAGACACCTTGAAAAACTGTTTTTT
>TRBV2|TRBJ2-2|-|15|TRBD1
CASRPRGSNTGELFF
TGTGCCAGCAGGCCCAGGGGGTCCAACACCGGGGAGCTGTTTTTT
>TRBV30|TRBJ2-1|few|13|TRBD2
CAWVAGGYNEQFF
TGTGCCTGGGTAGCGGGAGGATACAATGAGCAGTTCTTC
>TRBV7-6|TRBJ2-3|few|14|TRBD1
CASSFGTGQDTQYF
TGTGCCAGCAGCTTTGGGACAGGGCAAGATACGCAGTATTTT
>TRBV29-1|TRBJ2-1|few|14|-
CSVVPSLNLNEQFF
TGCAGCGTTGTCCCTAGTCTGAACCTCAATGAGCAGTTCTTC
>TRBV7-8|TRBJ2-1|-|13|-
CASSLRTPHEQFF
TGTGCCAGCAGCTTGAGGACTCCCCATGAGCAGTTCTTC
>TRBV6-6|TRBJ1-1|-|13|-
CASSRVVNTEAFF
TGTGCCAGCAGTAGGGTTGTGAACACTGAAGCTTTCTTT
>TRBV7-2|TRBJ2-5|-|14|-
CASSSNPSRETQYF
TGTGCCAGCAGCTCTAACCCTAGCAGGGAGACCCAGTACTTC
>TRBV7-2|TRBJ2-3|few|15|TRBD2
CASSSGTRNTDTQYF
TGTGCCAGCAGCTCCGGGACTAGAAACACAGATACGCAGTATTTT
>TRBV6-1|TRBJ1-2|-|12|-
CAVSAGTYGYTF
TGTGCCGTTAGTGCAGGAACATATGGCTACACCTTC
>TRBV5-4|TRBJ2-7|-|17|TRBD1
CASSPGQGAASGYEQYF
TGTGCCAGCAGCCCGGGACAGGGGGCTGCCTCTGGATACGAGCAGTACTTC
>TRBV5-6|TRBJ2-1|-|18|-
CASSSPGTRSVSYNEQFF
TGTGCCAGCAGCTCCCCCGGGACCCGAAGCGTCTCCTACAATGAGCAGTTCTTC
>TRBV20-1|TRBJ2-7|few|11|-
CSALRGYEQYF
TGCAGTGCTTTAAGGGGGTACGAGCAGTACTTC
>TRBV9|TRBJ2-5|few|16|TRBD2
CASSIRGGAFQETQYF
TGTGCCAGCAGCATTCGCGGGGGGGCTTTCCAAGAGACCCAGTACTTC
>TRBV5-1|TRBJ2-3|-|12|-
CASSIGRDTQYF
TGCGCCAGCAGCATTGGCCGGGATACGCAGTATTTT
>TRBV29-1|TRBJ2-3|-|14|TRBD2
CSVWTSGRGGTQYF
TGCAGCGTTTGGACCAGCGGGAGGGGTGGTACGCAGTATTTT
>TRBV18|TRBJ1-2|few|14|TRBD1
CASSPLDRDYGYTF
TGTGCCAGCTCACCACTAGACAGGGACTATGGCTACACCTTC
>TRBV2|TRBJ2-3|-|14|TRBD2
CASSREANTDTQYF
TGTGCCAGCAGTCGGGAGGCTAATACAGATACGCAGTATTTT
>TRBV7-6|TRBJ2-3|-|15|-
CASSLVLVGTDTQYF
TGTGCCAGCAGCTTAGTTTTGGTCGGCACAGATACGCAGTATTTT
>TRBV6-5|TRBJ2-5|few|15|-
CASTHLSGVGETQYF
TGTGCCAGCACTCATTTGAGTGGGGTTGGAGAGACCCAGTACTTC
>TRBV7-9|TRBJ1-6|-|14|-
CASSLIQDNSPLHF
TGTGCCAGCAGCTTAATTCAAGATAATTCACCCCTCCACTTT
>TRBV9|TRBJ2-5|few|16|TRBD1
CASSTPGTGFGETQYF
TGTGCCAGCAGCACCCCCGGGACAGGGTTCGGGGAGACCCAGTACTTC
>TRBV7-2|TRBJ2-3|-|14|TRBD2
CASIMTSGSDTQYF
TGTGCCAGCATTATGACTAGCGGCTCAGATACGCAGTATTTT
>TRBV6-5|TRBJ1-4|-|14|-
CASSYRQGSEKLFF
TGTGCCAGCAGTTACCGGCAGGGGAGTGAAAAACTGTTTTTT
>TRBV6-1|TRBJ1-2|-|13|-
CASSDDGRYGYTF
TGTGCCAGCAGTGATGACGGGCGCTATGGCTACACCTTC
>TRBV7-2|TRBJ2-6|few|14|-
CASSFSSGANVLTF
TGTGCCAGCAGCTTTAGTAGCGGGGCCAACGTCCTGACTTTC
>TRBV7-2|TRBJ1-5|few|14|TRBD1
CASSSGQGGQPQHF
TGTGCCAGCAGCTCCGGACAGGGAGGTCAGCCCCAGCATTTT
>TRBV29-1|TRBJ1-2|few|10|-
CSVADNGYTF
TGCAGCGTTGCGGATAACGGCTACACCTTC
>TRBV7-8|TRBJ2-3|few|15|-
CASSLGRYRTDTQYF
TGTGCCAGCAGCCTGGGCCGTTACCGCACAGATACGCAGTATTTT
>TRBV7-2|TRBJ2-3|-|15|TRBD2
CASSHPSGGTDTQYF
TGTGCCAGCAGCCACCCGAGCGGGGGCACAGATACGCAGTATTTT
>TRBV30|TRBJ1-1|many|13|-
CAWSVKMSTEAFF
TGTGCCTGGAGTGTCAAGATGAGCACTGAAGCTTTCTTT
>TRBV19|TRBJ2-4|-|14|-
CASSIDLWGTGPNF
TGTGCCAGTAGTATAGATCTATGGGGAACAGGCCCGAACTTC
>TRBV5-1|TRBJ2-4|-|13|-
CASSLAQGNIQYF
TGCGCCAGCAGCTTGGCACAGGGAAACATTCAGTACTTC
>TRBV28|TRBJ2-7|few|13|TRBD1
CASNFRDREQQYF
TGTGCCAGCAACTTCCGGGACAGGGAGCAGCAGTACTTC
>TRBV7-2|TRBJ2-7|-|15|TRBD2
CASSPPTSGRHEQYF
TGTGCCAGCAGCCCACCCACCAGCGGGAGACACGAGCAGTACTTC
>TRBV30|TRBJ1-2|few|13|-
CAWSVNSNYGYTF
TGTGCCTGGAGTGTAAACAGCAACTATGGCTACACCTTC
>TRBV5-1|TRBJ2-3|-|13|-
CASSFIPLDTQYF
TGCGCCAGCAGCTTTATTCCCCTAGATACGCAGTATTTT
>TRBV20-1|TRBJ1-2|few|9|-
CSAREGYTF
TGCAGTGCTAGAGAAGGCTACACCTTC
>TRBV28|TRBJ2-1|many|16|TRBD2
CASSSLAGGNYNEQFF
TGTGCCAGCAGTTCCCTAGCGGGAGGGAACTACAATGAGCAGTTCTTC
>TRBV5-1|TRBJ1-2|many|13|-
CASSPADSHGYTF
TGCGCCAGCAGCCCGGCGGACAGCCATGGCTACACCTTC
>TRBV5-4|TRBJ2-3|-|15|-
CASSFVRGATDTQYF
TGTGCCAGCAGCTTCGTGCGGGGAGCGACAGATACGCAGTATTTT